One sample yielded the 23 T cell receptor beta chains listed below, sequenced in a study of OX40 agonist ivuxolimab in advanced cancers. Method: immunoSEQ multiplex PCR; TCRdb's copy keeps in-frame clones and lacks some. The sample holds about 24,000 clones; around 90% are singletons and the top ten take about 9.6%. The sequencing used CD4+ or CD8+ T cells sorted from blood, collected in a trial of the OX40 agonist ivuxolimab. Receptors were obtained from an adult with an advanced solid tumor such as melanoma, head and neck, liver or kidney cancer.

The V call is TRBV6-5, the J call TRBJ1-5, with 7 positions matching TRBD1. The CDR3 sequence is 14 residues long. The V gene's germline CDR1 is MNHEY and CDR2 SVGAGI. J gave up 10 bases and V 2 bases, and 8 bases lay outside the gene matches. For the CDR3, the DNA is TGTGCCAGCAGTTACACAGGACAGGACATCCCCCAGCATTTT. It codes for CASSYTGQDIPQHF.

The V and J genes are TRBV5-1 and TRBJ1-2; 7 positions match TRBD1. The CDR3 spans 13 residues. Unmatched junction bases numbered 1, after V lost 4 bases and J lost 1 base. CDR1 and CDR2 (germline): SGHRS, YFSETQ. The CDR3 sequence is CASSRDSNYGYTF. CDR3 sequence (DNA): TGCGCCAGCAGCCGGGACAGTAACTATGGCTACACCTTC.

This sequence joins TRBV19 and TRBJ2-1; possibly TRBD2 for D (5 bases). The CDR3 runs to 12 residues. The V gene's germline CDR1 is LNHDA and CDR2 SQIVND (reference sequence). V was trimmed by 9 bases and J by 3 bases, leaving 9 bases between them. The CDR3 spells CASLSGYNEQFF. In DNA form, the CDR3 reads TGTGCCAGCCTGAGCGGCTACAATGAGCAGTTCTTC.

The rearrangement uses TRBV18 and TRBJ2-7; no definite D call. Between the trimmed V and J ends, which lost 3 bases and 4 bases, there was a span of 22 bases. Germline assignment: CDR1 KGHSH and CDR2 LQKENI. The CDR3 has 17 residues. DNA of the CDR3: TGTGCCAGCTCACCTCTTCATTTCGGCGCGACCAGGTACGAGCAGTACTTC. This gives the protein CASSPLHFGATRYEQYF.

CDR3 protein: CASSGRPSGSNEQFF. DNA for the CDR3: TGTGCCAGCAGCGGCCGCCCTAGCGGGAGCAATGAGCAGTTCTTC. J is TRBJ2-1 and V is TRBV7-9, with 10 bases identical to TRBD2. Germline loops: CDR1 SEHNR, CDR2 FQNEAQ (reference sequence). Losses at the gene ends were 5 bases for V and 6 bases for J; bases not matched to a gene: 7. There are 15 residues in the CDR3.

The V and J genes are TRBV6-5 and TRBJ2-2, with 7 bases matching TRBD1. V lost 0 bases to trimming and J lost 5 bases; unmatched junction nucleotides: 6. CDR1 and CDR2 from the germline V gene are MNHEY and SVGAGI. CDR3 length equals 16 residues. The DNA of the CDR3 is TGTGCCAGCAGTTACTCTAGGACAGGTGGTACCGGGGAGCTGTTTTTT. It is translated as CASSYSRTGGTGELFF.

This clone was seen more than once but under ten times. This chain joins TRBV5-4 and TRBJ1-1, with D hard to call. The CDR3 contains 12 residues. CDR1 is SGHNT and CDR2 is YYREEE in the germline V gene (reference sequence). The V and J ends lost 1 base and 1 base respectively, with 2 bases between them. The CDR3 loop reads CASSLPNTEAFF. In DNA form, the CDR3 reads TGTGCCAGCAGCTTGCCGAACACTGAAGCTTTCTTT.

The chain has TRBV11-2 and TRBJ1-1, with TRBD1 matching 8 bases. Germline trimming cut 4 bases from V and 0 bases from J; bases unmatched to any gene: 4. CDR3 size: 15 residues. The germline V gene has CDR1 SGHAT and CDR2 FQNNGV. CDR3 protein: CASSSLDRVNTEAFF. As DNA, the CDR3 is TGTGCCAGCAGCTCCCTGGACAGGGTGAACACTGAAGCTTTCTTT.

V usage is TRBV9 and J usage is TRBJ2-6; tentatively, D is TRBD2 (5 bases). The CDR3 runs 18 residues. Trimming pared 0 bases from V and 0 bases from J, leaving 13 bases between. Germline values: CDR1 SGDLS, CDR2 YYNGEE. CDR3 DNA sequence: TGTGCCAGCAGCGTAGTCGGACTGTCAAGCTCTGGGGCCAACGTCCTGACTTTC. Translation: CASSVVGLSSSGANVLTF. Drawing the rest from reference TRBV9 and TRBJ2-6, the complete variable domain is DSGVTQTPKHLITATGQRVTLRCSPRSGDLSVYWYQQSLDQGLQFLIQYYNGEERAKGNILERFSAQQFPDLHSELNLSSLELGDSALYFCASSVVGLSSSGANVLTFGAGSRLTVL.

The chain has TRBV19 and TRBJ2-6; D might be TRBD2 (5 bases). This CDR3 contains 16 residues. Trimming took 1 base from V and 0 from J, leaving 7 bases between them. Germline-derived CDR1 and CDR2 are LNHDA and SQIVND (reference sequence). The CDR3, as DNA: TGTGCCAGTAGTATAGGGCGGGTCTCTGGGGCCAACGTCCTGACTTTC. Its protein is CASSIGRVSGANVLTF. The whole variable domain, remainder taken from reference TRBV19 and TRBJ2-6, is DGGITQSPKYLFRKEGQNVTLSCEQNLNHDAMYWYRQDPGQGLRLIYYSQIVNDFQKGDIAEGYSVSREKKESFPLTVTSAQKNPTAFYLCASSIGRVSGANVLTFGAGSRLTVL.

This clone has just one count. The J gene is TRBJ1-2, the V gene TRBV30; tentatively, D is TRBD1 (5 bases). This CDR3 contains 16 residues. V was pared by 0 bases and J by 2 bases, with 16 bases between. Looked up from germline, CDR1 is GTSNPN and CDR2 is SVGIG (reference sequence). The CDR3 nucleotides read TGTGCCTGGAGTGTATTAGGACCACGGGGGAACTATGGCTACACCTTC. Amino acids: CAWSVLGPRGNYGYTF.

This rearrangement joins TRBV7-6 to TRBJ2-5; tentatively, D is TRBD1 (6 bases). The CDR3 is made up of 14 amino acids. In germline, CDR1 is SGHVS, CDR2 FNYEAQ. With 0 bases removed from V and 1 base from J, the gap between germline ends came to 6 bases. The CDR3 reads CASSLAGAQETQYF. DNA of the CDR3: TGTGCCAGCAGCTTAGCGGGGGCCCAAGAGACCCAGTACTTC.

The chain combines TRBV21-1 with TRBJ1-1; TRBD1, the table's D call, was not compared with the DNA. TRBV21-1 is given as a pseudogene. This CDR3 is built from 15 residues. The CDR3 DNA reads TGTGCCAGCAGCAACCCGGGACAGGGGGGGACTGAAGCTTTCTTT. As protein: CASSNPGQGGTEAFF.

The V gene is TRBV6-6, the J gene TRBJ1-4; the match to TRBD1 covers 7 bases. The CDR3 totals 15 residues. V was clipped by 2 bases and J by 5 bases; unmatched bases: 5. CDR1 is MNHNY and CDR2 is SVGAGI in the germline V gene (reference sequence). Written as DNA, the CDR3 is TGTGCCAGCAGTTACCTCGGGACAGTGAATGAAAAACTGTTTTTT. Its protein product is CASSYLGTVNEKLFF.

The J gene is TRBJ2-1, the V gene TRBV9, with 11 bases matching TRBD2. The CDR3 sequence is 16 residues long. The germline gives CDR1 SGDLS, CDR2 YYNGEE. The ends lost 3 bases at V and 4 bases at J; junction bases unmatched: 6. CDR3 protein: CASSDSGRAYYNEQFF. For the CDR3, the DNA is TGTGCCAGCAGCGATAGCGGGAGGGCGTATTACAATGAGCAGTTCTTC.

V gene TRBV10-3 combines with J gene TRBJ2-1; no firm D call. CDR3 length equals 14 residues. Per germline, CDR1 ENHRY and CDR2 SYGVKD. With 6 bases removed from V and 2 bases from J, the gap between germline ends came to 11 bases. The CDR3 nucleotides read TGTGCCATCAGCCTCTTTCAGACCTACAATGAGCAGTTCTTC. Encoded protein: CAISLFQTYNEQFF.

The gene calls are TRBV4-3 and TRBJ2-2; tentative D call: TRBD1 (9 bases). The CDR3 length is 17 residues. Trimming pared 4 bases from V and 3 bases from J, leaving 18 bases between. CDR1 LGHNA and CDR2 YSLEER come from the germline V gene. The CDR3 loop is CASSPGGGQGDTGELFF. The CDR3 bases are TGCGCCAGCAGCCCCGGGGGGGGACAGGGAGACACCGGGGAGCTGTTTTTT.

This chain connects TRBV7-2 to TRBJ2-3, with D hard to call. The CDR3 spans 14 residues. CDR1 is SGHTA and CDR2 is FQGNSA in the germline V gene. Deletions cut 0 bases from V and 3 bases from J, with 7 bases between. CDR3 bases: TGTGCCAGCAGCTTAGCTGGGCGGACAGATACGCAGTATTTT. Amino acids: CASSLAGRTDTQYF.

The V gene is TRBV18, the J gene TRBJ2-7, with 8 positions matching TRBD2. This CDR3 is built from 14 residues. Germline V gene sequence: CDR1 KGHSH, CDR2 LQKENI. The V segment lost 2 bases and the J segment 3 bases; nucleotides outside the gene matches: 3. The CDR3 region is CASSPSAGGYEQYF. The CDR3 DNA reads TGTGCCAGCTCACCATCGGCGGGAGGCTACGAGCAGTACTTC.

The chain carries TRBV19 and TRBJ1-1; D uncertain. The CDR3 length is 16 residues. V was cut by 2 bases and J by 0 bases, with 13 bases left in between. CDR1 and CDR2 (germline): LNHDA, SQIVND (reference sequence). The CDR3 protein is CASSITGLGLNTEAFF. CDR3 sequence (DNA): TGTGCCAGTAGTATAACCGGACTGGGCTTGAACACTGAAGCTTTCTTT.

The gene calls are TRBV5-8 and TRBJ2-2, with D tentatively TRBD2 (5 bases). From germline, CDR1 is SGHTS and CDR2 YDEGEE. This CDR3 contains 14 residues. The V and J ends lost 9 bases and 4 bases respectively, with 16 bases between them. The CDR3 sequence is CATNPPSGTGELFF. CDR3 bases: TGTGCCACAAATCCACCGAGCGGCACCGGGGAGCTGTTTTTT.

The chain has TRBV7-6 and TRBJ2-3; D is unresolved. V lost 1 base, J lost 5 bases, and 10 bases lay in between. The CDR3 totals 14 residues. Germline CDR1 and CDR2: SGHVS and FNYEAQ. The CDR3 sequence is CASSLDQVVDTQYF. Here the CDR3 DNA reads TGTGCCAGCAGCTTAGACCAGGTTGTAGATACGCAGTATTTT.

The V gene is TRBV7-9, the J gene TRBJ2-1; possibly TRBD1 or TRBD2 for D (6 bases each). Trimming took 1 base from V and 6 from J, leaving 13 bases between them. The CDR3 contains 15 residues. CDR1 and CDR2 from the germline V gene are SEHNR and FQNEAQ (reference sequence). The CDR3: CASSLEGGVSNEQFF. The CDR3 region has the DNA TGTGCCAGCAGCTTAGAGGGGGGAGTTAGCAATGAGCAGTTCTTC.